These 8 T cell receptor beta chains were all obtained from the same sample, sequenced in a study of cytomegalovirus exposure and HLA in healthy donors. Researchers ran the PCR with 60 Vbeta and 13 Jbeta primers. Libraries were prepared by immunoSEQ multiplex PCR; TCRdb keeps only in-frame clonotypes and omits some of them. Of 100,000 to 150,000 clones listed, about three quarters are singletons. The sample taken for sequencing was PBMCs. Receptors were obtained from a young man in good health and CMV-seronegative.

The chain employs TRBV6-5 and TRBJ1-6, with TRBD1 identical over 7 bases. Germline V lookup: CDR1 MNHEY, CDR2 SVGAGI. This CDR3 is built from 16 residues. Germline trimming cut 2 bases from V and 8 bases from J; bases unmatched to any gene: 9. The CDR3 here is CASSYQNRGTDSPLHF. The CDR3 nucleotides are TGTGCCAGCAGTTACCAAAACAGGGGAACAGATTCACCCCTCCACTTT.

V gene TRBV2 combines with J gene TRBJ2-7; tentatively, D is TRBD2 (5 bases). V lost 5 bases, J lost 7 bases, and 15 bases lay in between. CDR3 size: 13 residues. Germline V gene sequence: CDR1 SNHLY, CDR2 FYNNEI. Here the CDR3 reads CASSPGILREQYF. CDR3 nucleotide sequence: TGTGCCAGCAGTCCGGGGATCCTCAGGGAGCAGTACTTC.

V is TRBV28 and J is TRBJ2-5; D unclear. CDR1 MDHEN and CDR2 SYDVKM come from the germline V gene. V was pared by 10 bases and J by 4 bases, with 16 bases between. CDR3 size: 13 residues. This CDR3 reads CATTRIFAETQYF. The CDR3 bases are TGTGCCACCACACGAATTTTTGCAGAGACCCAGTACTTC.

V usage is TRBV7-8 and J usage is TRBJ2-7; D is possibly TRBD2 (6 bases). V lost 5 bases to trimming and J lost 0 bases, with 11 bases between them. Germline-derived CDR1 and CDR2 are SGHVS and FQNEAQ. The CDR3 contains 14 residues. CDR3 residues: CASSQERVSYEQYF. CDR3 in DNA: TGTGCCAGCAGCCAGGAGCGGGTCTCCTACGAGCAGTACTTC. Together with reference TRBV7-8 and TRBJ2-7, the CDR3 gives the full variable domain: GAGVSQSPRYKVAKRGQDVALRCDPISGHVSLFWYQQALGQGPEFLTYFQNEAQLDKSGLPSDRFFAERPEGSVSTLKIQRTQQEDSAVYLCASSQERVSYEQYFGPGTRLTVT.

J is TRBJ2-5 and V is TRBV2; 9 bases align to TRBD2. CDR3 length: 13 amino acids. Per germline, CDR1 SNHLY and CDR2 FYNNEI. The V segment lost 11 bases and the J segment 5 bases; nucleotides outside the gene matches: 9. The CDR3 spells CALEGLAGETQYF. CDR3 bases: TGTGCCCTCGAAGGGCTAGCGGGGGAGACCCAGTACTTC.

This chain links TRBV5-1 with TRBJ1-2; the match to TRBD1 covers 10 bases. V was clipped by 4 bases and J by 3 bases; unmatched bases: 3. This CDR3 is 14 amino acids long. Germline assignment: CDR1 SGHRS and CDR2 YFSETQ. Here the CDR3 DNA reads TGCGCCAGCAGCCCGGGACAGGGGTACTATGGCTACACCTTC. It is translated as CASSPGQGYYGYTF.

This clone has only a few counts. This chain connects TRBV19 to TRBJ1-4; D perhaps matches TRBD1 (6 bases). The CDR3 is 17 amino acids. Per the germline V gene, CDR1 is LNHDA and CDR2 is SQIVND (reference sequence). With 6 bases removed from V and 6 bases from J, the gap between germline ends came to 23 bases. Written as DNA, the CDR3 is TGTGCCAGTAGCCGCGGCAGGGAGTTAAGGACAGATGAAAAACTGTTTTTT. It specifies CASSRGRELRTDEKLFF.

This chain links TRBV14 with TRBJ1-2, with unresolved D. CDR3 length: 13 residues. Germline V gene lookup returns CDR1 SGHDN and CDR2 FVKESK. The V and J ends lost 4 bases and 1 base respectively, with 7 bases between them. CDR3 DNA: TGTGCCAGCAGCCCCGGGGTTAACTATGGCTACACCTTC. Amino acids: CASSPGVNYGYTF.